This T cell receptor beta chain derives from a study of glioma-infiltrating T cells after dendritic cell vaccination. Here immunoSEQ multiplex PCR was the method, and the copy in TCRdb shows in-frame clones only, minus some. The sample has tens of thousands of clones, about nine tenths seen once. From germline, CDR1 is SGHRS and CDR2 YFSETQ. This CDR3 is 18 amino acids long. Selection required adequate fresh-frozen tumor tissue plus more than two years' survival data. Isocitrate dehydrogenase mutation was absent in all glioblastoma patients. The chain has TRBV5-1 and TRBJ2-5, with a possible D match to TRBD2 (6 bases). Near its end, the DNA agrees better with TRBJ2-7, so the J call may be wrong. Sample: blood, taken before dendritic cell vaccination. This receptor was taken from a human donor with glioblastoma. CDR3 bases: TGCGCCAGCAGCTTGGAGGGTGGGTTTAGCGGACCATCCTACGAGCAGTACTTC. This sequence encodes CASSLEGGFSGPSYEQYF.